The clone carrying this TCR beta chain was detected many times. Time point: patch test 1, 2 weeks after DPC sensitization. Sample treatment: therapeutic diphenylcyclopropenone sensitization with weekly scalp DPC. Alopecia patients between 18 and 70 years old and suitable for DPC were used as donors. This entry belongs to a study of human T cells and chemical hapten exposure. The wider study: DPC at 2% was the sensitizing agent, placed on 2 cm by 2 cm of upper inner arm skin. DPC 0.01% went on the upper back by patch test, with reading at 6 days.

Unique molecular identifiers were affixed to discrete cDNA molecules within the library. TCRdb reanalysed the RACE reads using MiXCR and keeps one entry per CDR3 protein. Of roughly 120,000 distinct CDR3 sequences listed, over 10% were seen once; the top ten hold roughly 1.3%. CDR3 size: 18 residues. With 6 bases removed from V and 2 bases from J, the gap between germline ends came to 24 bases. This rearrangement joins TRBV23-1 to TRBJ2-3; D is uncertain. TRBV23-1 is an ORF for which the function is uncertain. This clonotype originated in a woman aged 45-65 years with alopecia areata. Some clones in this sample may be carry-over from other donors' samples. The sample was whole blood, taken in connection with sensitization to the hapten diphenylcyclopropenone (DPC). CDR3 residues: CASSPIGVTQFPTDTQYF. The CDR3, as DNA: TGCGCCAGCAGCCCTATCGGAGTGACCCAGTTTCCCACAGATACGCAGTATTTT.